This section outlines one T cell receptor beta chain sequence together with its context. Its target is unknown. Mismatch with germline at one junction end may stem from a read error. Researchers ran the PCR with 60 Vbeta and 13 Jbeta primers. The protocol was immunoSEQ multiplex PCR, while the TCRdb copy is restricted to in-frame clones and leaves out a portion. The table has over 35,000 clones, 40% to 60% seen once. The CDR3 has 16 amino acids. Germline lookup yields CDR1 SSHAT and CDR2 FNYEAQ (reference sequence). The entry originates in a study of cytomegalovirus exposure and HLA in healthy donors. Findings and limits, study-wide: Associated with cytomegalovirus, according to the listing, were around 170 TCR beta chains.

This clonotype was obtained from a human donor in good health. The rearrangement uses TRBV7-7 and TRBJ2-6; D is ambiguous. Source material: PBMCs. The CDR3 region has the DNA TGTGCTAGCAGCCCCCTACCAGGCTCTGGGGCCAACGTCCTGACTTTC. As protein: CASSPLPGSGANVLTF.